Each of the 22 T cell receptor beta chains below was sequenced from the same sample in a study of blood T cells in healthy people across ages. Combining a sample-barcoded 5' primer with a J-beta primer mix, a second PCR ran for about 6 to 11 cycles. TCRdb ran MiXCR on the 5' RACE reads and lists one entry per CDR3 protein. The repertoire has some 640,000 distinct CDR3 sequences, 45% to 50% of them found once; the top ten carry approximately 32%. Sequences were obtained from blood. These receptors all come from an older woman in good health.

The chain is built from TRBV12-3 or TRBV12-4 and TRBJ1-3, with D uncertain. The germline V and J ends were trimmed by 7 bases and 9 bases, with 13 bases remaining between them. This CDR3 comprises 12 residues. As DNA, the CDR3 is TGTGCCAGCAATCTTGGCCTGGGCACCATATATTTT. Its protein is CASNLGLGTIYF.

This chain connects TRBV7-2 to TRBJ2-1; TRBD2 matches 7 bases. Matching the DNA end better, TRBJ2-7 makes the J call doubtful. CDR1 is SGHTA and CDR2 is FQGNSA in the germline V gene. CDR3 length: 14 residues. In DNA, the CDR3 is TGTACCAGCAACCATGGGGGGGTCTACAATGAGCAGTACTTC. Residues: CTSNHGGVYNEQYF.

This clonotype was seen a few times. The V and J genes are TRBV5-1 and TRBJ2-7, with a tentative D call TRBD1 (5 bases). Germline V gene sequence: CDR1 SGHRS, CDR2 YFSETQ. The CDR3 has 14 amino acids. Trimming took 0 bases from V and 3 from J, leaving 10 bases between them. The CDR3 sequence is CASSLEQGLYEQYF. The CDR3 DNA sequence: TGCGCCAGCAGCTTGGAGCAGGGCCTCTACGAGCAGTACTTC. The whole variable domain, filled in from reference TRBV5-1 and TRBJ2-7, reads KAGVTQTPRYLIKTRGQQVTLSCSPISGHRSVSWYQQTPGQGLQFLFEYFSETQRNKGNFPGRFSGRQFSNSRSEMNVSTLELGDSALYLCASSLEQGLYEQYFGPGTRLTVT.

This chain uses TRBV20-1 with TRBJ2-1; tentative D call: TRBD2 (5 bases). The DNA end lines up better with TRBJ2-7; the J call may be wrong. There are 14 residues in the CDR3. Germline loops: CDR1 DFQATT, CDR2 SNEGSKA (reference sequence). CDR3 bases: TGCAGCGCCCTGATGGGGAGCTCCTACAATGAGCAGTACTTC. Translating gives CSALMGSSYNEQYF.

This clonotype was found a few times. The CDR3 reads CASSRLAGGQETQYF. The CDR3 nucleotides read TGTGCCAGCAGCCGACTAGCGGGGGGGCAAGAGACCCAGTACTTC. The chain uses TRBV12-3 or TRBV12-4 and TRBJ2-5; 14 nucleotides agree with TRBD2. Losses at the gene ends were 6 bases for V and 2 bases for J; bases not matched to a gene: 2. The CDR3 contains 15 residues.

This clonotype was counted many times. The CDR3, as DNA: TGTGCCAGCAGTTGGGGCTTTTCGTCGGGGGTTAGCAATCAGCCCCAGCATTTT. Protein sequence: CASSWGFSSGVSNQPQHF. This chain joins TRBV6-2 or TRBV6-3 and TRBJ1-5; D is perhaps TRBD1 (5 bases). The CDR3 sequence is 18 residues long. CDR1 is MNHEY and CDR2 is SVGEGT in the germline V gene. Trimming took 4 bases from V and 0 from J, leaving 19 bases between them.

This chain links TRBV28 with TRBJ2-7, with TRBD2 matching 7 bases. CDR1 is MDHEN and CDR2 is SYDVKM in the germline V gene. Unmatched junction bases numbered 29, after V lost 5 bases and J lost 4 bases. The CDR3 contains 21 residues. CDR3 DNA sequence: TGTGCCAGCAGTCCCGGATCGCTAAAAAGGAGGAAGCGGGATTCAATTTACGAGCAGTACTTC. This sequence encodes CASSPGSLKRRKRDSIYEQYF.

This rearrangement joins TRBV29-1 to TRBJ2-7, with 9 positions matching TRBD1. Germline CDR1 is SQVTM and CDR2 is ANQGSEA. CDR3 length: 13 amino acids. V lost 7 bases, J lost 7 bases, and 11 bases stayed unmatched. The DNA of the CDR3 is TGCAGCGACTTGACAGGGGGTTTCAATGAGCAGTACTTC. Translated: CSDLTGGFNEQYF.

Of note for this clonotype: This may stem from a read error, because a much larger clone lies one nucleotide away. The CDR3 loop reads CASSLTSGPNNEQYF. CDR3 sequence (DNA): TGTGCCAGCAGTTTAACTAGCGGGCCTAACAATGAGCAGTACTTC. This chain uses TRBV28 with TRBJ2-5; TRBD2 aligns across 9 bases. The ends lost 2 bases at V and 11 bases at J; junction bases unmatched: 12. Germline V lookup: CDR1 MDHEN, CDR2 SYDVKM. The CDR3 is made up of 15 amino acids.

The chain recombines TRBV20-1 with TRBJ2-7, with D hard to call. Germline assignment: CDR1 DFQATT and CDR2 SNEGSKA (reference sequence). Trimming took 5 bases from V and 0 from J, leaving 8 bases between them. The CDR3 runs 12 residues. CDR3 amino acids: CSAAGHSYEQYF. CDR3 DNA sequence: TGCAGTGCTGCCGGCCACTCCTACGAGCAGTACTTC.

V is TRBV12-3 or TRBV12-4 and J is TRBJ1-2, with D unclear. This CDR3 region has 12 residues. V lost 3 bases and J 4 bases, leaving 6 bases between the germline ends. The CDR3 protein is CASSFYLYGYTF. The CDR3, as DNA: TGTGCCAGCAGTTTCTATCTCTATGGCTACACCTTC.

V usage is TRBV20-1 and J usage is TRBJ2-1; no clear D gene. This CDR3 region has 10 residues. In germline, CDR1 is DFQATT, CDR2 SNEGSKA (reference sequence). V was clipped by 3 bases and J by 11 bases, with 8 bases between them. The CDR3 loop reads CSASLAKQFF. Written as DNA, the CDR3 is TGCAGTGCTAGTCTTGCTAAGCAGTTCTTC.

This clonotype was recorded many times. The junction departs from germline at one end; a sequencing error may be responsible. V and J are TRBV14 and TRBJ2-7, with no clear D. Germline CDR1 is SGHDN and CDR2 is FVKESK. The CDR3 has 12 amino acids. The CDR3 region is CASSQGTYEQYF. CDR3 bases: TGCGCCAGCAGCCAAGGTACCTACGAGCAGTACTTC.

This chain's CDR3 is CASSQWRAETQYF. CDR3 sequence (DNA): TGCGCCAGCAGCCAATGGAGGGCAGAGACCCAGTACTTC. The chain recombines TRBV4-1 with TRBJ2-5; D perhaps matches TRBD2 (6 bases). This CDR3 has 13 residues. CDR1 is MGHRA and CDR2 is YSYEKL in the germline V gene. With 2 bases removed from V and 4 bases from J, the gap between germline ends came to 8 bases.

This clonotype occurred a few times. This sequence joins TRBV12-3 or TRBV12-4 and TRBJ1-1, with D possibly TRBD1 on 5 matching bases. CDR3 length: 13 residues. Trimming took 1 base from V and 3 from J, leaving 6 bases between them. In nucleotides, the CDR3 is TGTGCCAGCAGTTTAGAAGGGGACACTGAAGCTTTCTTT. This encodes CASSLEGDTEAFF.

This clonotype came up a few times. A much larger clone differs from this one at a single base, so this may be a read error. The rearrangement uses TRBV5-1 and TRBJ2-7; TRBD2 matches at 8 bases. In germline, CDR1 is SGHRS, CDR2 YFSETQ. V was pared by 1 base and J by 2 bases, with 5 bases of the junction left unmatched. This CDR3 region has 15 residues. The CDR3 loop is CASSLTRAGAYEQYF. CDR3 sequence (DNA): TGCGCCAGCAGCTTGACGCGAGCGGGAGCCTACGAGCAGTACTTC.

The chain recombines TRBV7-9 with TRBJ2-1, with D tentatively TRBD1 or TRBD2 (5 bases each). The CDR3 loop spans 17 amino acids. With 5 bases removed from V and 9 bases from J, the gap between germline ends came to 26 bases. Germline loops: CDR1 SEHNR, CDR2 FQNEAQ (reference sequence). CDR3 residues: CASSAIRGAPNNGEQFF. The DNA of the CDR3 is TGTGCCAGCAGCGCCATCCGGGGCGCCCCCAACAATGGTGAGCAGTTCTTC. The full variable domain, rest sourced from reference TRBV7-9 and TRBJ2-1, is DTGVSQNPRHKITKRGQNVTFRCDPISEHNRLYWYRQTLGQGPEFLTYFQNEAQLEKSRLLSDRFSAERPKGSFSTLEIQRTEQGDSAMYLCASSAIRGAPNNGEQFFGPGTRLTVL.

The genes are TRBV5-1 and TRBJ2-7, with 7 bases that match TRBD2. Trimming cost V 0 bases and J 4 bases; bases outside gene matches: 7. CDR1 and CDR2 (germline): SGHRS, YFSETQ. The CDR3 extends over 15 amino acids. CDR3 sequence (DNA): TGCGCCAGCAGCTTGGACGTAGCTAGCGGTTACGAGCAGTACTTC. This sequence encodes CASSLDVASGYEQYF.

This clonotype appeared a few times. The gene calls are TRBV7-2 and TRBJ2-1; possibly TRBD2 for D (5 bases). Trimming cost V 7 bases and J 9 bases, with 16 bases left between them. CDR3 length: 13 residues. Germline V gene data show CDR1 as SGHTA and CDR2 as FQGNSA. This CDR3 is CASKPPAVGEQFF. CDR3 coding DNA: TGTGCCAGCAAGCCCCCAGCGGTTGGTGAGCAGTTCTTC.

The chain combines TRBV4-3 with TRBJ2-7, with D uncertain. Trimming left V 3 bases short and J 4 bases short, with 13 bases between. CDR3 length: 14 residues. Germline values: CDR1 LGHNA, CDR2 YSLEER. CDR3 DNA sequence: TGCGCCAGCAGCCAGGAGTTCGGATCTTACGAGCAGTACTTC. Amino acids: CASSQEFGSYEQYF.

This clonotype was found a few times. The chain carries TRBV4-3 and TRBJ2-1; 7 bases line up with TRBD2. Germline CDR1 and CDR2: LGHNA and YSLEER. This CDR3 spans 16 amino acids. J was trimmed by 9 bases and V by 0 bases; bases with no gene match: 11. The CDR3: CASSQEAGLRNREQFF. The CDR3 DNA is TGCGCCAGCAGCCAAGAAGCGGGACTGCGGAATCGTGAGCAGTTCTTC.

This clonotype was counted many times. The chain links TRBV4-3 to TRBJ2-6, with D tentatively TRBD1 (6 bases). Germline CDR1 is LGHNA and CDR2 is YSLEER. The V end lost 2 bases, the J end lost 0 bases, and 14 bases lay between the germline ends. CDR3 length equals 18 residues. The CDR3 loop reads CASSQPGHVPSGANVLTF. The CDR3 DNA is TGCGCCAGCAGCCAACCGGGACACGTACCCTCTGGGGCCAACGTCCTGACTTTC.